A selection of T cell receptor beta chains follows, all from one sample in a study of beta chain features in type 1 diabetes. Data came from immunoSEQ multiplex PCR; TCRdb stores just in-frame clones and leaves some out. The table has approximately 40,000 clones, approximately 51% seen once. Sequences were obtained from stem cell memory CD4+ T cells from blood. The receptors were gathered from a woman aged 25 to 39 in good health. Both conserved end residues are part of each CDR3. A D gene is named only where the DNA matches it firmly. Size is stated for part of the rows, as once, few or many counts, or as a class when the clone is expanded.

clone_size	d_call	v_call	j_call	cdr3_nt	cdr3_aa
few	TRBD1	TRBV27	TRBJ1-1	TGTGCCAGCAGGACAACAGGGGTAGGAGGAACTGAAGCTTTCTTT	CASRTTGVGGTEAFF
NA	NA	TRBV7-2	TRBJ2-1	TGTGCCAGCAGCTTGGACCGGGACACCTACAATGAGCAGTTCTTC	CASSLDRDTYNEQFF
few	TRBD1	TRBV5-1	TRBJ1-5	TGCGCCAGCAGCTTGGAATCGGGACAGTCTGGGGCCCAGCATTTT	CASSLESGQSGAQHF
NA	TRBD2	TRBV5-4	TRBJ2-3	TGTGCCAGCAGCTCGGGACTAGCTGCTGAGGCGCAGTATTTT	CASSSGLAAEAQYF
few	NA	TRBV7-2	TRBJ2-3	TGTGCCAGCAGCAGACGGGGAGAAACAGATACGCAGTATTTT	CASSRRGETDTQYF
NA	TRBD2	TRBV7-3	TRBJ2-4	TGTGCCAGCAGCCGGGGGGACGGTACCAACATTCAGTACTTC	CASSRGDGTNIQYF
NA	TRBD2	TRBV27	TRBJ2-2	TGTGCCAGCAGTTTCTCGTGGACTAGCGACACCGGGGAGCTGTTTTTT	CASSFSWTSDTGELFF
once	NA	TRBV4-2	TRBJ1-1	TGTGCCAGCAGCCGGGAAAGGGGGGGCGCGGAAGCTTTCTTT	CASSRERGGAEAFF
NA	TRBD2	TRBV5-1	TRBJ2-3	TGCGCCAGCAGCTTGGTAGCGGGAGGGCGCACAGATACGCAGTATTTT	CASSLVAGGRTDTQYF
NA	NA	TRBV30	TRBJ1-5	TGTGCCTGGAGTGTACGGGGGAACCAGCCCCAGCATTTT	CAWSVRGNQPQHF
NA	NA	TRBV11-2	TRBJ2-1	TGTGCCAGCAGCTTTAGGCAGGGTGATCCCTACAATGAGCAGTTCTTC	CASSFRQGDPYNEQFF
NA	TRBD2	TRBV6-6	TRBJ2-3	TGTGCCAGCAGGCGAAGTTCTAGCGGGGTTGGAGATACGCAGTATTTT	CASRRSSSGVGDTQYF
NA	TRBD1	TRBV2	TRBJ2-7	TGTGCCAGCAGTGTGGGACAGGGTGGCTACGAGCAGTACTTC	CASSVGQGGYEQYF
once	TRBD1	TRBV5-4	TRBJ2-1	TGTGCCAGCAGCCGGACAGGGACAAGAGACAATGAGCAGTTCTTC	CASSRTGTRDNEQFF
NA	TRBD2	TRBV7-6	TRBJ2-1	TGTGCCAGCAGCTTAACTAGCGACTACAATGAGCAGTTCTTC	CASSLTSDYNEQFF
once	NA	TRBV5-1	TRBJ2-1	TGCGCCAGCAGCTTGGAAACAGGGACGCGCTCCTACAATGAGCAGTTCTTC	CASSLETGTRSYNEQFF
NA	TRBD1	TRBV29-1	TRBJ2-2	TGCAGCGTGAGGACAGGGCCGACGAACACCGGGGAGCTGTTTTTT	CSVRTGPTNTGELFF
few	NA	TRBV18	TRBJ2-2	TGTGCCAGCTCACCTAACCCCCAGGCCGGGGAGCTGTTTTTT	CASSPNPQAGELFF